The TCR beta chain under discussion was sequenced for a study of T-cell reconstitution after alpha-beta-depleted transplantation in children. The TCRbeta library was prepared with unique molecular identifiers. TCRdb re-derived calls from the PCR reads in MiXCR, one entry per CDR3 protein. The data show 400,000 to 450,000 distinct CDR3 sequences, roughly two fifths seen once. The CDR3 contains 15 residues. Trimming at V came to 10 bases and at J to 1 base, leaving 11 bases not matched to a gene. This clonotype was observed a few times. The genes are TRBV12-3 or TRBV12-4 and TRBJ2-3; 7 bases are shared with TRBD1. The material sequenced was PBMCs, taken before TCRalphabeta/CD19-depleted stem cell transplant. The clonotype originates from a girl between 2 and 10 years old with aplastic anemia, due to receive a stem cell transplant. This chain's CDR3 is CAIYPNRGGTDTQYF. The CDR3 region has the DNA TGTGCCATCTATCCAAACAGGGGCGGCACAGATACGCAGTATTTT.